What follows are 2 T cell receptor beta chains derived from one specimen sequenced in a study of T-cell reconstitution after alpha-beta-depleted transplantation in children. Construction of the TCRbeta library involved unique molecular identifiers. MiXCR, run by TCRdb on the PCR reads, gives a single entry per CDR3 protein. The top ten clones hold around 4.1% of a sample with 150,000 to 250,000 distinct CDR3 sequences, 6.3% of them seen once. Sample: PBMCs, taken before TCRalphabeta/CD19-depleted stem cell transplant. These receptors were taken from a girl less than two years old with combined immunodeficiency, due to receive a stem cell transplant.

This clonotype showed up just a few times. This sequence joins TRBV28 and TRBJ2-6; D gene ambiguous. The CDR3 is made up of 14 amino acids. Germline lookup yields CDR1 MDHEN and CDR2 SYDVKM. Trimming removed 7 bases at V and 1 base at J, with 8 bases between. CDR3: CASTSGSGANVLTF. CDR3 bases: TGTGCCAGCACCTCGGGTTCTGGGGCCAACGTCCTGACTTTC.

In its sample, this clonotype was seen many times. V gene TRBV4-2 combines with J gene TRBJ2-7; no definite D call. This CDR3 is built from 15 residues. V dropped 0 bases and J dropped 3 bases, with 12 bases sitting between them. Germline values: CDR1 LGHNA, CDR2 YNFKEQ. This CDR3 is CASSQDRRYLYEQYF. The CDR3 nucleotides read TGTGCCAGCAGCCAAGATCGCAGGTACCTCTACGAGCAGTACTTC.